This note documents a single TCR beta chain sequence. Per the original methods: Reference gene primers were amplified, and this amplification served to estimate nucleated cell counts. The data were produced by immunoSEQ multiplex PCR, yet TCRdb's version contains in-frame clones alone and is incomplete. D and trimming were read from the DNA, whereas the V and J calls and clone size are those reported in that table. The sample shows 3,700 or so clones, 70% of them seen only once. This record belongs to a study of blood T cell repertoires in COVID-19. At the level of the study: Collection of acute and convalescent COVID-19 samples took place in the United States, Italy and Spain. PBMCs, B-cell-depleted T cells, or T cells provided the cDNA or gDNA that made up the material.

What was sequenced was peripheral blood. This clonotype originated in a man between 65 and 85 years old with active COVID-19.

The CDR3 protein is CASSATGTQVVDEQYF. The DNA for the CDR3 is TGTGCCAGCAGCGCCACCGGGACACAGGTCGTGGACGAGCAGTACTTC. V usage is TRBV7-3 and J usage is TRBJ2-7; D might be TRBD1 (6 bases). Trimming left V 5 bases short and J 5 bases short, with 22 bases between. The CDR3 is 16 residues long. Germline V lookup: CDR1 SGHTA, CDR2 FQGTGA.